This TCR beta chain was recovered during a study of response to subunit inactivated influenza vaccine. Notes on the study in general: With each seasonal influenza vaccination, the authors suggested, few new T cells are recruited.

This CDR3 is built from 14 residues. The germline V gene has CDR1 SGHTA and CDR2 FQGNSA. Regarding this clonotype: Its antigen is unidentified. A junction boundary mismatches the germline segment, possibly from a read error.

MiXCR was run by TCRdb on the RT-PCR reads, yielding one entry per CDR3 protein. The table lists about 480,000 distinct CDR3 sequences, roughly 13% of them singletons, with around 13% in the top ten. This receptor was obtained from a man aged 45 to 65 who received an inactivated influenza vaccine. The specimen was PBMCs from blood, collected more than 35 days after vaccination. The rearrangement uses TRBV7-2 and TRBJ2-5; D unresolved. CDR3 DNA sequence: TGTGCCAGTAGCTCCGACGGCCGTCCAGAGACCCAGTACTTC. Amino acids: CASSSDGRPETQYF. Full variable domain (missing parts from reference TRBV7-2 and TRBJ2-5): GAGVSQSPSNKVTEKGKDVELRCDPISGHTALYWYRQSLGQGLEFLIYFQGNSAPDKSGLPSDRFSAERTGGSVSTLTIQRTQQEDSAVYLCASSSDGRPETQYFGPGTRLLVL.